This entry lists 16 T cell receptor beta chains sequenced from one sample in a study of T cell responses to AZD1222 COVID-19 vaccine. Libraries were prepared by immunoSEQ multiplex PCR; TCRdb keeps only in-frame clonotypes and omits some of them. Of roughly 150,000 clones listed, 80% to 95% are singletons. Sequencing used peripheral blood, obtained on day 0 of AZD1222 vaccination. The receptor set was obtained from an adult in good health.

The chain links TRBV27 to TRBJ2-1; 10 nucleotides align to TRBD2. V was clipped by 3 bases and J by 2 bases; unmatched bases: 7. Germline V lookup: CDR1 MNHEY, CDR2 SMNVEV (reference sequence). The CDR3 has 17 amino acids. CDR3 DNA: TGTGCCAGCAGTTTCAAGCGGACTAGCGGAACCTACAATGAGCAGTTCTTC. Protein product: CASSFKRTSGTYNEQFF.

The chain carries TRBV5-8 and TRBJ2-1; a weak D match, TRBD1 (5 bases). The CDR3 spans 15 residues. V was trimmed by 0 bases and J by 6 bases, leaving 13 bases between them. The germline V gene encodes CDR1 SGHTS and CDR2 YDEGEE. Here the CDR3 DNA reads TGTGCCAGCAGCTTGGGTGGACAAGGATCCAATGAGCAGTTCTTC. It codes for CASSLGGQGSNEQFF. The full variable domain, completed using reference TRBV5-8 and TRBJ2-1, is EAGVTQSPTHLIKTRGQQATLRCSPISGHTSVYWYQQALGLGLQFLLWYDEGEERNRGNFPPRFSGRQFPNYSSELNVNALELEDSALYLCASSLGGQGSNEQFFGPGTRLTVL.

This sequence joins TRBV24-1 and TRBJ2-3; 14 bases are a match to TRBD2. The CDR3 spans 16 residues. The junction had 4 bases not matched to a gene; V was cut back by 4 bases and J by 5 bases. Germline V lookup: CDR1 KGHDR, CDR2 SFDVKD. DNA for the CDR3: TGTGCCACCAGTGACCCCGGACTAGCGGGGGGAGATACGCAGTATTTT. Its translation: CATSDPGLAGGDTQYF.

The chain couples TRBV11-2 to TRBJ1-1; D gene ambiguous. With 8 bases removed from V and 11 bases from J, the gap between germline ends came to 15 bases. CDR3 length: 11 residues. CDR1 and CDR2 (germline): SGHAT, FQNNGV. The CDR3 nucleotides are TGTGCCAGCCCCAATCAGGCTGCGGCTTTCTTT. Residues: CASPNQAAAFF.

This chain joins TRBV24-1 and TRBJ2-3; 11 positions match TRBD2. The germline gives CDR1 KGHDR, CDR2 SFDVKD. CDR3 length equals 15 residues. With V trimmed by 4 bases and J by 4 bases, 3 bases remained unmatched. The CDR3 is CATSELAGGPDTQYF. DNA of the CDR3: TGTGCCACCAGTGAATTAGCGGGAGGGCCAGATACGCAGTATTTT.

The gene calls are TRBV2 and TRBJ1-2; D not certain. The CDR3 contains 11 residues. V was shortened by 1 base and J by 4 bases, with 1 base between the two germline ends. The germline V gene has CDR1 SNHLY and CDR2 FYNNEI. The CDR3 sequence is CASSEVYGYTF. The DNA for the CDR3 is TGTGCCAGCAGTGAAGTCTATGGCTACACCTTC. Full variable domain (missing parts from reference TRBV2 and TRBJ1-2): EPEVTQTPSHQVTQMGQEVILRCVPISNHLYFYWYRQILGQKVEFLVSFYNNEISEKSEIFDDQFSVERPDGSNFTLKIRSTKLEDSAMYFCASSEVYGYTFGSGTRLTVV.

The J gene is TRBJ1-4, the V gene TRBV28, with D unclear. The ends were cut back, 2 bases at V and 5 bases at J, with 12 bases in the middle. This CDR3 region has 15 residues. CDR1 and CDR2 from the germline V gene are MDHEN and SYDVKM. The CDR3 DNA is TGTGCCAGCAGTTTAGGGTGGGGAGTAAATGAAAAACTGTTTTTT. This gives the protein CASSLGWGVNEKLFF.

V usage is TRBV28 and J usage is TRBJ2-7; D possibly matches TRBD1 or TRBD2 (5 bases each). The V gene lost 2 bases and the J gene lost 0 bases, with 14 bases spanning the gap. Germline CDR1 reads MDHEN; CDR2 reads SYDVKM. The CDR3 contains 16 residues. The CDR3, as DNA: TGTGCCAGCAGTTTACGAATCCGGGACGGCTCCTACGAGCAGTACTTC. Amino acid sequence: CASSLRIRDGSYEQYF.

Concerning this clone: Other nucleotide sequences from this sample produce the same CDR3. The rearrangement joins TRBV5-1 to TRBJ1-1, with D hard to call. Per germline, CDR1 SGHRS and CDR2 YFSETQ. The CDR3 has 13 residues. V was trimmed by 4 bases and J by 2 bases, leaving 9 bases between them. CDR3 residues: CASSLGGNTEAFF. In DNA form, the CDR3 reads TGCGCCAGCAGCCTGGGAGGTAACACTGAAGCTTTCTTT.

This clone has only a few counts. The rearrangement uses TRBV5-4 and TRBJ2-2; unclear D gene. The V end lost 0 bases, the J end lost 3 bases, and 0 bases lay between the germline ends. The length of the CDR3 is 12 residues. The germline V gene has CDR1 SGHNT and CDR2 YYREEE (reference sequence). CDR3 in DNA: TGTGCCAGCAGCTTGGACACCGGGGAGCTGTTTTTT. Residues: CASSLDTGELFF.

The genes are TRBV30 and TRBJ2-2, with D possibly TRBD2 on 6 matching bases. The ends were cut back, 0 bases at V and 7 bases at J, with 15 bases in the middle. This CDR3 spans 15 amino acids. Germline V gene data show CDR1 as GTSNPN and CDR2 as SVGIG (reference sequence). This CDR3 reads CAWSVRGFGVGELFF. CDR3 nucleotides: TGTGCCTGGAGTGTACGGGGGTTTGGTGTCGGGGAGCTGTTTTTT. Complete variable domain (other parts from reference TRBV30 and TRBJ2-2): SQTIHQWPATLVQPVGSPLSLECTVEGTSNPNLYWYRQAAGRGLQLLFYSVGIGQISSEVPQNLSASRPQDRQFILSSKKLLLSDSGFYLCAWSVRGFGVGELFFGEGSRLTVL.

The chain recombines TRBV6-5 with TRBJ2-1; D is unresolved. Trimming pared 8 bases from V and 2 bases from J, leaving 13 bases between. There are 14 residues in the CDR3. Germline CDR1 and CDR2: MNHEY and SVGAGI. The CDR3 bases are TGTGCCAGCCGTCCGTCTCTCCCCTACAATGAGCAGTTCTTC. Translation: CASRPSLPYNEQFF.

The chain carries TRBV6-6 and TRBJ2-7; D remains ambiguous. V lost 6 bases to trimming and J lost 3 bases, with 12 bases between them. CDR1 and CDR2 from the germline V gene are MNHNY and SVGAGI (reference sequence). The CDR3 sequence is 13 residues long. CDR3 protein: CASRPGRFYEQYF. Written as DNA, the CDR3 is TGTGCCAGCAGACCTGGACGGTTCTACGAGCAGTACTTC.

The CDR3 DNA reads TGTGCCTGGAGGGAGGCAGGGGGACCATCTAACTATGGCTACACCTTC. Its translation: CAWREAGGPSNYGYTF. This chain joins TRBV30 and TRBJ1-2, with 7 bases that match TRBD1. With 3 bases clipped from V and 0 bases from J, the junction kept 10 bases outside the gene matches. Germline loops: CDR1 GTSNPN, CDR2 SVGIG (reference sequence). The CDR3 runs 16 residues.

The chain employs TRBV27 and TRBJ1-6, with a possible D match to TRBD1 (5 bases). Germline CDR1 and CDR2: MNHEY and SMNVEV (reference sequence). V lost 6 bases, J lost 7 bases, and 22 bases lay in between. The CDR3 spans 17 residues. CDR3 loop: CASRTLGKDTKNSPLHF. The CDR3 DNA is TGTGCCAGCAGAACCCTTGGGAAGGACACCAAGAATTCACCCCTCCACTTT.

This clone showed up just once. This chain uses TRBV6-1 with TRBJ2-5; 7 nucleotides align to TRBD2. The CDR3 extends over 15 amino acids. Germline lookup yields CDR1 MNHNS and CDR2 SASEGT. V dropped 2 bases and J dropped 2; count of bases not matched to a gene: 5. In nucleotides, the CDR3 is TGTGCCAGCAGTGAACCGGGACTACCGCAAGAGACCCAGTACTTC. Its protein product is CASSEPGLPQETQYF.